This TCR beta chain appears in the sequencing data of a study of control samples from healthy donors and cancer patients. CDR1 WNHNN and CDR2 SYGVQD come from the germline V gene (reference sequence). The CDR3 is 15 amino acids. V was clipped by 6 bases and J by 0 bases, with 13 bases between them. Produced via immunoSEQ multiplex PCR; TCRdb's table is partial and in-frame only. The sample has about 220,000 clones; roughly 94% are singletons. The chain employs TRBV10-1 and TRBJ2-3; possibly TRBD1 or TRBD2 for D (5 bases each). The sequence derives from a man between 45 and 60 years old in good health. Sequenced sample: blood. In nucleotides, the CDR3 is TGCGCCAGCAGCCCGGGGACGGCTAGCACAGATACGCAGTATTTT. Its protein is CASSPGTASTDTQYF.